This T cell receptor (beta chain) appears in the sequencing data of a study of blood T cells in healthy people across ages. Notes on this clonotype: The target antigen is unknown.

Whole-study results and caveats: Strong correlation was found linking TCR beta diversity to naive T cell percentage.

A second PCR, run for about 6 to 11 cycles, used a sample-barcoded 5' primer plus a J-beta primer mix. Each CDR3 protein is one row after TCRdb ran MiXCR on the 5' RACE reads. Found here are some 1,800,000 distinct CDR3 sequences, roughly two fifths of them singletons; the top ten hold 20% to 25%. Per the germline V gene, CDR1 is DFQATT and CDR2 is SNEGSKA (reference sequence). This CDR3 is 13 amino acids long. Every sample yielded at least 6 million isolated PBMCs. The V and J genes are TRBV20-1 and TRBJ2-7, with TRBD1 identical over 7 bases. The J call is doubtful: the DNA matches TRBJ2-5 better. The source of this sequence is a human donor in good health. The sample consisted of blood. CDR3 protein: CSANEGARETQYF. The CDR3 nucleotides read TGCAGTGCTAACGAGGGGGCCAGGGAGACCCAGTACTTC.